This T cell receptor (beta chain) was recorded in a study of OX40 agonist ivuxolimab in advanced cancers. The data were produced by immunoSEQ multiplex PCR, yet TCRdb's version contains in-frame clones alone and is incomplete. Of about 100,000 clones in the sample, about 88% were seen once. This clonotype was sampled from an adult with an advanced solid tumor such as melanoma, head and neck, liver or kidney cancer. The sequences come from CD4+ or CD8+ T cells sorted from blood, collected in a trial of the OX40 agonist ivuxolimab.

This CDR3 reads CASTPPGASEQYF. The CDR3 DNA follows: TGTGCCAGCACCCCCCCGGGGGCAAGCGAGCAGTACTTC. The rearrangement uses TRBV28 and TRBJ2-7; possibly TRBD1 or TRBD2 for D (6 bases each). The germline V gene has CDR1 MDHEN and CDR2 SYDVKM. The CDR3 consists of 13 residues. Trimming pared 7 bases from V and 6 bases from J, leaving 16 bases between.